The 16 T cell receptor beta chains in this list originate from one sample, sequenced in a study of blood T cell repertoires in COVID-19. The protocol was immunoSEQ multiplex PCR, while the TCRdb copy is restricted to in-frame clones and leaves out a portion. The sample yields around 230,000 clones, roughly nine tenths seen once. Sequencing used PBMCs or T cells enriched from blood (not recorded which). These TCRs come from a woman in her thirties with acute COVID-19.

The chain has TRBV5-4 and TRBJ2-1, with 9 bases that match TRBD2. V lost 4 bases and J lost 6; bases outside the gene matches: 8. The germline CDR1 and CDR2 sequences are SGHNT and YYREEE (reference sequence). This CDR3 has 15 residues. The CDR3 loop is CASSLQAGGPNEQFF. In DNA, the CDR3 is TGTGCCAGCAGCCTTCAGGCGGGGGGGCCCAATGAGCAGTTCTTC. Looking up the rest from reference TRBV5-4 and TRBJ2-1 gives the full variable domain: ETGVTQSPTHLIKTRGQQVTLRCSSQSGHNTVSWYQQALGQGPQFIFQYYREEENGRGNFPPRFSGLQFPNYSSELNVNALELDDSALYLCASSLQAGGPNEQFFGPGTRLTVL.

This chain joins TRBV15 and TRBJ2-3; 8 bases align to TRBD2. This CDR3 contains 15 residues. In germline, CDR1 is LNHNV, CDR2 YYDKDF (reference sequence). V shed 7 bases and J 6 bases; nucleotides not matched to a gene: 12. The CDR3 sequence: CATNLAGLKGDTQYF. CDR3 coding DNA: TGTGCCACCAACTTAGCGGGGCTGAAGGGGGATACGCAGTATTTT.

The chain combines TRBV5-1 with TRBJ1-1; D is perhaps TRBD1 (5 bases). The CDR3 has 14 amino acids. Germline assignment: CDR1 SGHRS and CDR2 YFSETQ. V was pared by 5 bases and J by 3 bases, with 14 bases between. The CDR3 sequence is CASRGGGADTEAFF. Here the CDR3 DNA reads TGCGCCAGCAGGGGAGGAGGGGCGGACACTGAAGCTTTCTTT.

The gene calls are TRBV13 and TRBJ2-5; TRBD1 might be the D (6 bases). Germline CDR1 PRHDT, CDR2 FYEKMQ (reference sequence). The CDR3 is made up of 14 amino acids. V lost 5 bases to trimming and J lost 2 bases, with 12 bases between them. DNA of the CDR3: TGTGCCAGCAGCGGGCGGACAGCGCAAGAGACCCAGTACTTC. The encoded protein is CASSGRTAQETQYF.

The chain carries TRBV9 and TRBJ2-1; a possible D gene is TRBD1 (6 bases). This CDR3 has 15 amino acids. Germline V gene sequence: CDR1 SGDLS, CDR2 YYNGEE. Between the trimmed V and J ends, which lost 0 bases and 8 bases, there was a span of 15 bases. The chain's CDR3 is CASSVEDRGGHEQFF. CDR3 bases: TGTGCCAGCAGCGTAGAGGACCGAGGGGGACATGAGCAGTTCTTC.

V is TRBV6-5 and J is TRBJ2-3; D is possibly TRBD1 (6 bases). The V gene lost 7 bases and the J gene lost 6 bases, with 14 bases spanning the gap. This CDR3 contains 13 residues. CDR1 MNHEY and CDR2 SVGAGI come from the germline V gene. The DNA of the CDR3 is TGTGCCAGCATGACAGAAAGGGGGGATACGCAGTATTTT. Residues: CASMTERGDTQYF.

The J gene is TRBJ1-5, the V gene TRBV27; D possibly corresponds to TRBD1 (5 bases). The germline gives CDR1 MNHEY, CDR2 SMNVEV (reference sequence). Trimming took 11 bases from V and 0 from J, leaving 14 bases between them. The CDR3 loop spans 14 amino acids. The CDR3: CASAGGYSNQPQHF. The CDR3 DNA sequence: TGTGCCTCGGCGGGGGGGTATAGCAATCAGCCCCAGCATTTT.

The chain uses TRBV5-1 and TRBJ2-2, with D hard to call. Per germline, CDR1 SGHRS and CDR2 YFSETQ. This CDR3 is 12 amino acids long. The V end was cut by 4 bases, the J end by 3 bases, with 4 bases between. CDR3 bases: TGCGCCAGCAGCCCGGACACCGGGGAGCTGTTTTTT. Translation gives CASSPDTGELFF.

V and J are TRBV6-4 and TRBJ1-2; D perhaps matches TRBD1 (5 bases). Germline lookup yields CDR1 MRHNA and CDR2 SNTAGT. Trimming left V 3 bases short and J 2 bases short, with 7 bases between. This CDR3 has 13 residues. DNA of the CDR3: TGTGCCAGCAGTGAAAACAGGAACTATGGCTACACCTTC. As protein: CASSENRNYGYTF.

This chain connects TRBV7-6 to TRBJ1-1, with D unclear. V was shortened by 5 bases and J by 1 base, with 8 bases between the two germline ends. The CDR3 is 13 residues long. Germline loops: CDR1 SGHVS, CDR2 FNYEAQ. DNA for the CDR3: TGTGCCAGCAGCACGAGCGAGAACACTGAAGCTTTCTTT. Its protein product is CASSTSENTEAFF.

This clone was detected once. The rearrangement links TRBV30 to TRBJ1-5; 7 nucleotides match TRBD1. This CDR3 region has 17 residues. Germline V gene lookup returns CDR1 GTSNPN and CDR2 SVGIG (reference sequence). V lost 3 bases to trimming and J lost 3 bases; unmatched junction nucleotides: 14. CDR3 sequence: CAWSPGTAILLNQPQHF. The CDR3 DNA follows: TGTGCCTGGAGCCCCGGGACAGCGATTTTACTCAATCAGCCCCAGCATTTT.

The chain carries TRBV11-2 and TRBJ2-2; the match to TRBD1 covers 9 bases. Per the germline V gene, CDR1 is SGHAT and CDR2 is FQNNGV. The length of the CDR3 is 18 residues. V shed 0 bases and J 4 bases; nucleotides not matched to a gene: 9. In DNA form, the CDR3 reads TGTGCCAGCAGCTTAGATTTTAGTGGGACAGGGATCACCGGGGAGCTGTTTTTT. It translates to CASSLDFSGTGITGELFF.

This chain links TRBV18 with TRBJ2-2, with TRBD2 as a possible D gene (6 bases). This CDR3 comprises 14 residues. Trimming took 5 bases from V and 1 from J, leaving 8 bases between them. Per the germline V gene, CDR1 is KGHSH and CDR2 is LQKENI. In DNA, the CDR3 is TGTGCCAGCTCAGGGACTGGGAACACCGGGGAGCTGTTTTTT. Amino acid sequence: CASSGTGNTGELFF.

The gene calls are TRBV13 and TRBJ2-7; 10 nucleotides line up with TRBD1. V was pared by 5 bases and J by 4 bases, with 5 bases of the junction left unmatched. The CDR3 extends over 14 amino acids. CDR1 is PRHDT, CDR2 FYEKMQ, per germline (reference sequence). CDR3 region: CASSGGTGAYEQYF. CDR3 in DNA: TGTGCCAGCAGCGGAGGGACAGGGGCGTACGAGCAGTACTTC.

The CDR3 DNA reads TGCAGTGCGAGTAAGGGCAGGGCGATCATTGCAACTAATGAAAAACTGTTTTTT. It specifies CSASKGRAIIATNEKLFF. The chain combines TRBV20-1 with TRBJ1-4; TRBD1 is a possible D gene (5 bases). CDR3 size: 18 residues. CDR1 and CDR2 (germline): DFQATT, SNEGSKA (reference sequence). The V gene lost 6 bases and the J gene lost 0 bases, with 23 bases spanning the gap.

This clone has just one count. The chain has TRBV13 and TRBJ1-3; 8 bases line up with TRBD1. There are 16 residues in the CDR3. The V gene end was trimmed by 5 bases and the J gene end by 3 bases; junction bases not matched to a gene: 9. Germline assignment: CDR1 PRHDT and CDR2 FYEKMQ (reference sequence). The CDR3 DNA sequence: TGTGCCAGCAGCCTCAGGGGGCCAGGGGATGGAAACACCATATATTTT. The encoded protein is CASSLRGPGDGNTIYF.